This paragraph covers one T cell receptor (beta chain) sequence. Its antigen is not identified. This specimen belongs to a study of brain T cells in children with intractable seizures. Sequencing was limited to surgery cases with top T cell transcript signatures in brain tissue. V was shortened by 4 bases and J by 5 bases, with 9 bases between the two germline ends. This CDR3 comprises 13 residues. Looked up from germline, CDR1 is LGHDT and CDR2 is YNNKEL (reference sequence). Findings of the study overall: Patients' HCMV serostatus was unknown; virus specificity rests on CDR3 similarity alone.

Generated by immunoSEQ multiplex PCR, the TCRdb table keeps only in-frame clones and is missing some. The sample contains approximately 110,000 clones, 90% to 95% of which appear only once. Sequenced material: peripheral blood, taken at surgery. This chain connects TRBV3-1 (or the pseudogene TRBV3-2) to TRBJ1-5; maybe TRBD1 (5 bases). This receptor was identified in a boy under three years old with hemimegalencephaly and intractable seizures. The CDR3 sequence is CASSPVGDQPQHF. CDR3 sequence (DNA): TGTGCCAGCAGCCCGGTGGGGGATCAGCCCCAGCATTTT.